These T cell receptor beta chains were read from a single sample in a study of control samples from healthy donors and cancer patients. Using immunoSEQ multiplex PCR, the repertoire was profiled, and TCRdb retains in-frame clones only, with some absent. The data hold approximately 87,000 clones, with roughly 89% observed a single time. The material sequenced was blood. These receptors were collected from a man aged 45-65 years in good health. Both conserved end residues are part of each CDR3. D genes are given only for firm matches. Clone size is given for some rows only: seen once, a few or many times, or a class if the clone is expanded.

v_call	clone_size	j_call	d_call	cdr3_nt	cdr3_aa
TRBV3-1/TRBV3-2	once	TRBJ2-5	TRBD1	TGTGCCAGCAGCCTCGGACAGGGGGCTGAGACCCAGTACTTC	CASSLGQGAETQYF
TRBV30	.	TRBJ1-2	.	TGTGCCTGGAGTGTAGCAGGCCCCAACTATGGCTACACCTTC	CAWSVAGPNYGYTF
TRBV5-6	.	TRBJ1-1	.	TGTGCCAGCAGCTTGTTCGGGGCTGGCACTGAAGCTTTCTTT	CASSLFGAGTEAFF
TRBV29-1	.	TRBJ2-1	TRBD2	TGCAGCGTAGCCGGGACTAGCGGGGGGCGCCTCTACAATGAGCAGTTCTTC	CSVAGTSGGRLYNEQFF
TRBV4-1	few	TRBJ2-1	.	TGCGCCAGCAGCCAAGTAGCCGGGGTTCTGGCGATTCGTCAGTTCTTC	CASSQVAGVLAIRQFF
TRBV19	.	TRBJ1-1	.	TGTGCCAGTAGTAGACTCCTGAACACTGAAGCTTTCTTT	CASSRLLNTEAFF
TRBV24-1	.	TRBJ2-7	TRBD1	TGTGCCACCAGTGACCCTGGGACAGGGCGTTCGTACTTC	CATSDPGTGRSYF
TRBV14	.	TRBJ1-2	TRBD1	TGTGCCAGCAGCCCTCCGGACAGGCTAGGCTACACCTTC	CASSPPDRLGYTF
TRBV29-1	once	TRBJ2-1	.	TGCAGCGTTGATCGTGGCCAGGTCCTCACCTACAATGAGCAGTTCTTC	CSVDRGQVLTYNEQFF
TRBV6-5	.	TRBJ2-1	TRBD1	TGTGCCAGCAGTCACAGGGGAAATCTCAATGAGCAGTTCTTC	CASSHRGNLNEQFF
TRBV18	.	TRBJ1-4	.	TGTGCCAGCTCACCTAGGCCGAGGGATGAAAAACTGTTTTTT	CASSPRPRDEKLFF
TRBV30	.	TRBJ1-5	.	TGTGCCTGGAGTGAGGACAGCAATCAGCCCCAGCATTTT	CAWSEDSNQPQHF
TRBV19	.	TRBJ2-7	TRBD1	TGTGCCAGTAGTAAGGACAGGGGGTACGAGCAGTACTTC	CASSKDRGYEQYF
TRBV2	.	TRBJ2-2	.	TGTGCCAGCAAAGAAACTGATTTCACCGGGGAGCTGTTTTTT	CASKETDFTGELFF
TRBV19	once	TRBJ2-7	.	TGTGCCAGTAGTCCCCGGGGTCCCTTGAACTTCTACGAGCAGTACTTC	CASSPRGPLNFYEQYF
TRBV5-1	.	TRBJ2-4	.	TGCGCCAGCAGCTTGGAGGCCGGGGGAACCATCATAGCCAAAAACATTCAGTACTTC	CASSLEAGGTIIAKNIQYF
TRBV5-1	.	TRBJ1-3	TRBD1	TGCGCCAGCAGCGACAGGGGTGTCGGTGGAAACACCATATATTTT	CASSDRGVGGNTIYF
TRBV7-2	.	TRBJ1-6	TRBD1	TGTGCCAGCAGCTCCCGACAGGGGTTAGTTTCACCCCTCCACTTT	CASSSRQGLVSPLHF
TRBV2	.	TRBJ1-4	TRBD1	TGTGCCAGCCCTGGGGAACAGGGGGGCGAAAAACTGTTTTTT	CASPGEQGGEKLFF
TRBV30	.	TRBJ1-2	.	TGTGCCTGGAGTGACACAGGGATCTCCTATGGCTACACCTTC	CAWSDTGISYGYTF
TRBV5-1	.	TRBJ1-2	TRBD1	TGCGCCAGCAGCTTGGGGACAGGGGCTTCGGCTTCTGGCTACACCTTC	CASSLGTGASASGYTF
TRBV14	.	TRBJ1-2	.	TGTGCCAGCAGCCAAGGAAAGGGCGTAAGCTATGGCTACACCTTC	CASSQGKGVSYGYTF
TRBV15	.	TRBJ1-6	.	TGTGCCACCAGCAGAGAACAGCTTAATTCACCCCTCCACTTT	CATSREQLNSPLHF
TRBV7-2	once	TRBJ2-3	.	TGTGCCAGCAGCCCTGGACAGGTGGGACTTAAGAGCACAGATACGCAGTATTTT	CASSPGQVGLKSTDTQYF
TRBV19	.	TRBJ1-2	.	TGTGCCAGCGGGGAGGTGGCCGACTATGGCTACACCTTC	CASGEVADYGYTF
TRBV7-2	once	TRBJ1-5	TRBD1	TGTGCCAGCAGCCTTTACGGACAGGGGCCCCAGCATTTT	CASSLYGQGPQHF
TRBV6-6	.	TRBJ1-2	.	TGTGCCAGCAGTTACTCCCCATCGACAGCAGTCTATGGCTACACCTTC	CASSYSPSTAVYGYTF
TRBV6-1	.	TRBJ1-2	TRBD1	TGTGCCAGCAGTGACAGGGGGCTCTCCTATGGCTACACCTTC	CASSDRGLSYGYTF
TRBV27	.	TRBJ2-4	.	TGTGCCAGCAGTTTAGGGACGGGCATTCAGTACTTC	CASSLGTGIQYF
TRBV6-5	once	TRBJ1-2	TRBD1	TGTGCCAGCAGTTATTCCGGGACAGATAACTATGGCTACACCTTC	CASSYSGTDNYGYTF
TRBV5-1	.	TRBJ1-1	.	TGCGCCAGCAGCTTGGGGCGGGACAACACTGAAGCTTTCTTT	CASSLGRDNTEAFF
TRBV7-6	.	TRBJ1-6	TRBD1	TGTGCCAGCAGCTTAGCGGGGACAGAAAATTCACCCCTCCACTTT	CASSLAGTENSPLHF
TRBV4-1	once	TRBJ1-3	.	TGCGCCAGCAGCCAAGGGGTGATAGGAACCATCTCTGGAAACACCATATATTTT	CASSQGVIGTISGNTIYF
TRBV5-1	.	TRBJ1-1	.	TGCGCCAGCAGCCAGGAAGGAGTCACTGAAGCTTTCTTT	CASSQEGVTEAFF
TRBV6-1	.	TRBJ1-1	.	TGTGCCAGCAGTGAGGGTCGGGGGTCGGTTGAAGCTTTCTTT	CASSEGRGSVEAFF
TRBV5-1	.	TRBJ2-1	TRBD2	TGCGCCAGTAAAGTGACTAGCGGGGGAGTAAATGAGCAGTTCTTC	CASKVTSGGVNEQFF
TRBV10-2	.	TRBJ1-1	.	TGCGCCAGCAGTGAGTCGGGGTGGCAGAAAAACACTGAAGCTTTCTTT	CASSESGWQKNTEAFF
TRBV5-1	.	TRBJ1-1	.	TGCGCCAGCAGCTTACAGGGTAATGCGAACACTGAAGCTTTCTTT	CASSLQGNANTEAFF
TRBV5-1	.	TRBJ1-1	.	TGCGCCAGCAGCCCAGGGAGCCTGGGAGGGAACACTGAAGCTTTCTTT	CASSPGSLGGNTEAFF
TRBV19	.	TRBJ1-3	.	TGTGCCAGTAGTACAAGGACGGTGGGCTCTGGAAACACCATATATTTT	CASSTRTVGSGNTIYF
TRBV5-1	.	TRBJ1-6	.	TGCGCCAGCAGCTTGGCCACAGGGAGCTCCTATAATTCACCCCTCCACTTT	CASSLATGSSYNSPLHF
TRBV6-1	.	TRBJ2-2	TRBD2	TGTGCCAGCAGTGGCCAACTAGCGGGGGCTTTTGCCGGGGAGCTGTTTTTT	CASSGQLAGAFAGELFF
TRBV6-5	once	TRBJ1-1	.	TGTGCCACTCGCTCAAACACTGAAGCTTTCTTT	CATRSNTEAFF
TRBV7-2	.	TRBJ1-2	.	TGTGCCAGCAGCTTAGCGCTAGGCTTCTATGGCTACACCTTC	CASSLALGFYGYTF
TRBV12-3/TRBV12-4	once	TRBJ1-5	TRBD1	TGTGCCAGCAGAGCGGACAGGGGTCAGCCCCAGCATTTT	CASRADRGQPQHF
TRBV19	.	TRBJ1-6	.	TGTGCCAGTAGTCAAACCGGGCCTTCGGGGTCACCCCTCCACTTT	CASSQTGPSGSPLHF
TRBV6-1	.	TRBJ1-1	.	TGTGCCAGCAGTGAACGGGGCGGGAATGAAGCTTTCTTT	CASSERGGNEAFF
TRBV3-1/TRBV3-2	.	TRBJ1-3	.	TGTGCCAGCAGCCAAGATCGCCGAAACACCATATATTTT	CASSQDRRNTIYF
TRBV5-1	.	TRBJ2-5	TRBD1	TGCGCCAGCAGCTTAACAGGGGGTGCGCTAACCGAAGAGACCCAGTACTTC	CASSLTGGALTEETQYF
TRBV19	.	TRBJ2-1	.	TGTGCCAGTAGTATAGTAACACTAGCTTTCAGCAATGAGCAGTTCTTC	CASSIVTLAFSNEQFF
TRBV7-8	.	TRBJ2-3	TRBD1	TGTGCCAGCAGCCCGAGACAGGGGCGCACAGATACGCAGTATTTT	CASSPRQGRTDTQYF
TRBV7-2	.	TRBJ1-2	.	TGTGCCAGCAGCTTAGGGTCCGCGGGCTACACCTTC	CASSLGSAGYTF